This T cell receptor (beta chain) was sequenced for a study of CD8+ T cells in alopecia areata. Study-level findings and limits: Sharing of TCRs across patients appeared less clear than in mice, possibly for HLA-related reasons.

CDR3 length: 13 residues. Deletions cut 0 bases from V and 7 bases from J, with 8 bases between. Germline V gene lookup returns CDR1 SGHAT and CDR2 FQNNGV. The treatment: oral pan-JAK inhibitor, 5-10 mg twice daily. This clone was picked up a small number of times. Its antigen is not known. Sequencing used cDNA as its template, made by extracting RNA and reverse transcribing it. The assay was immunoSEQ multiplex PCR, and TCRdb's table has in-frame clones only and misses some. The data show 150,000 to 200,000 clones, with 50% to 65% seen just once and approximately 14% held by the top ten. The sequence was collected from a human donor with alopecia areata. Here the sequenced sample was CD4+ T cells sorted from blood, taken at week 24, from a patient treated with tofacitinib. The chain joins TRBV11-2 to TRBJ2-3; D gene ambiguous. This chain's CDR3 is CASSLENSYTQYF. CDR3 nucleotides: TGTGCCAGCAGCTTAGAAAACTCCTATACGCAGTATTTT. Complete variable domain (other parts from reference TRBV11-2 and TRBJ2-3): EAGVAQSPRYKIIEKRQSVAFWCNPISGHATLYWYQQILGQGPKLLIQFQNNGVVDDSQLPKDRFSAERLKGVDSTLKIQPAKLEDSAVYLCASSLENSYTQYFGPGTRLTVL.